The next 14 T cell receptor delta chains were all read from a single sample in a study of gamma-delta chains in newborns, infants, children. TCRdb redid the clone calls on the reads with CATT. The sample records about 7,000 delta-chain clones, roughly 0.71% being singletons. The sequenced sample consisted of blood. Receptor source: a child who was a newborn, infant or young child, either healthy, febrile or measles-vaccinated (not recorded which).

This clone has more than one count but fewer than ten. The protein held in TCRdb is that of a much larger clone and does not match this DNA's translation at residue 6, likely because of a read error; the protein shown is translated from the DNA. V gene TRDV2 combines with J gene TRDJ1, with TRDD3 matching 9 bases. V lost 3 bases, J lost 4 bases, and 5 bases stayed unmatched. The CDR3 extends over 14 amino acids. CDR1 and CDR2 from the germline V gene are GEAIGNYY and EKD. CDR3 DNA: TGTGCCTGTGACCCCCCACTGGGGGACGATAAACTCATCTTT. Protein product: CACDPPLGDDKLIF.

Judged by abundance, this clone is medium-sized. The rearrangement links TRDV2 to TRDJ3, with 9 bases matching TRDD3. The germline gives CDR1 GEAIGNYY, CDR2 EKD. The CDR3 is 15 amino acids. The junction had 0 bases not matched to a gene; V was cut back by 6 bases and J by 1 base. CDR3 sequence reads: CACTGGSWDTRQMFF. The CDR3 bases are TGTGCCTGTACTGGGGGATCCTGGGACACCCGACAGATGTTTTTC.

Notes on this clone: A read error is likely here: a far larger clone is one base away. The CDR3 DNA is TGTGCCTGTGACAAACTGGGGGCTTCCGCAGCACAACTCTTCTTT. Encoded protein: CACDKLGASAAQLFF. The chain links TRDV2 to TRDJ2, with TRDD3 matching 8 bases. The V gene's germline CDR1 is GEAIGNYY and CDR2 EKD. V lost 2 bases, J lost 6 bases, and 7 bases stayed unmatched. The CDR3 is 15 amino acids.

This clone has a handful of counts. TCRdb pairs this DNA with a much larger clone's protein that differs at residue 4, likely a read error; the protein shown was translated from the DNA. V gene TRDV2 combines with J gene TRDJ3; TRDD3 aligns across 7 bases. Looked up from germline, CDR1 is GEAIGNYY and CDR2 is EKD. The CDR3 contains 18 residues. V lost 5 bases, J lost 0 bases, and 9 bases stayed unmatched. The CDR3 DNA sequence: TGTGCCTGTGGCACTGGGGACCCGCGCTCCTGGGACACCCGACAGATGTTTTTC. Translation: CACGTGDPRSWDTRQMFF.

A few counts support this clone. Relative to the germline gene, one junction end is altered; a read error may explain this. The V call is TRDV2, the J call TRDJ3; D tentatively reads TRDD2 or TRDD3 (5 bases each). CDR3 size: 17 residues. Germline-derived CDR1 and CDR2 are GEAIGNYY and EKD. This chain's CDR3 is CACDALVVSWDTRQMFF. The CDR3, as DNA: TGTGCCTGTGACGCCCTAGTGGTTTCCTGGGACACCCGGCAGATGTTTTTC.

This clone was observed a handful of times. The protein in TCRdb stems from a much larger clone and differs at residue 3 from this DNA's translation, likely a read error; here the protein is translated from the DNA. The chain joins TRDV2 to TRDJ3, with TRDD3 matching over 9 bases. Germline values: CDR1 GEAIGNYY, CDR2 EKD. This CDR3 has 19 residues. CDR3 DNA sequence: TGTGCCCGTGACACCGGAAACTGGGGATACGTCCGGGACACCCGACAGATGTTTTTC. Its translation: CARDTGNWGYVRDTRQMFF.

Concerning this clone: A clone one base away is much larger, so this may be a read error. This chain connects TRDV2 to TRDJ3, with 12 bases identical to TRDD3. Unmatched junction bases numbered 5, after V lost 3 bases and J lost 6 bases. The CDR3 is 17 residues long. CDR1 GEAIGNYY and CDR2 EKD come from the germline V gene. CDR3 DNA sequence: TGTGCCTGTGACGCCGTACTGGGGGATACGGACACCCGACAGATGTTTTTC. Translated: CACDAVLGDTDTRQMFF.

This clone was observed a handful of times. A much larger clone lies a single base off, so this may be a read error. Other DNA sequences within the sample encode an identical CDR3. This chain joins TRDV2 and TRDJ3; the match to TRDD3 covers 9 bases. The CDR3 is 20 amino acids. Germline V gene lookup returns CDR1 GEAIGNYY and CDR2 EKD. The DNA for the CDR3 is TGTGCCTGCGACACCGGCGCCTGGGGGATTAGCTCCTGGGACACCCGACAGATGTTTTTC. Encoded protein: CACDTGAWGISSWDTRQMFF.

This clone was seen only a few times. The protein TCRdb gives is from a much larger clone and does not agree with this DNA's translation at residue 12, likely a read error; the protein shown here comes from the DNA. This sequence joins TRDV2 and TRDJ3; D possibly corresponds to TRDD3 (5 bases). CDR3 length: 16 amino acids. CDR1 GEAIGNYY and CDR2 EKD come from the germline V gene. The CDR3 here is CACDTVGTWDTPQMFF. CDR3 DNA sequence: TGTGCCTGTGACACCGTGGGGACCTGGGACACCCCACAGATGTTTTTC.

This clone was counted between two and nine times. A far larger clone is a single base away, which makes a read error likely. Other DNA variants within this sample encode the same CDR3. The chain employs TRDV2 and TRDJ2; TRDD3 is a possible D gene (6 bases). This CDR3 is 14 amino acids long. Trimming pared 3 bases from V and 8 bases from J, leaving 15 bases between. Germline lookup yields CDR1 GEAIGNYY and CDR2 EKD. CDR3 sequence reads: CACDPLGDGAQLFF. The CDR3 DNA reads as TGTGCCTGTGACCCACTTGGGGATGGGGCACAACTCTTCTTT.

This clone is medium-sized by share. Distinct nucleotide sequences in the sample also encode this CDR3. This chain joins TRDV2 and TRDJ1; no firm D call. The V and J ends lost 3 bases and 0 bases respectively, with 13 bases between them. The CDR3 extends over 15 amino acids. In germline, CDR1 is GEAIGNYY, CDR2 EKD. The CDR3 nucleotides read TGTGCCTGTGACTCCCTTATGTTCTACACCGATAAACTCATCTTT. Residues: CACDSLMFYTDKLIF.

By frequency in the sample, this clone is medium-sized. This sequence joins TRDV2 and TRDJ3, with D possibly being TRDD3 (7 bases). V was pared by 0 bases and J by 0 bases, with 14 bases between. The CDR3 is made up of 19 amino acids. CDR1 and CDR2 (germline): GEAIGNYY, EKD. The CDR3 spells CACDTGGFPSSWDTRQMFF. For the CDR3, the DNA is TGTGCCTGTGACACCGGGGGATTTCCTAGCTCCTGGGACACCCGACAGATGTTTTTC.

For this clone: TCRdb shows a much larger clone's protein in place of this DNA's translation, and the two differ at residue 13, likely through a read error; the protein shown is translated from the DNA. V is TRDV2 and J is TRDJ3; 7 bases are shared with TRDD3. Germline loops: CDR1 GEAIGNYY, CDR2 EKD. CDR3 size: 20 residues. The CDR3 DNA is TGTGCCTGTGACTCAACCCCTCTTGGGGATAGCTCCCGGGACACCCGACAGATGTTTTTC. Protein product: CACDSTPLGDSSRDTRQMFF.

Points on this clone: This likely reflects a read error, since a far larger clone is one base away. The sample has other DNA sequences that encode this CDR3 too. V is TRDV2 and J is TRDJ3; tentatively, D is TRDD3 (6 bases). Per the germline V gene, CDR1 is GEAIGNYY and CDR2 is EKD. The CDR3 spans 16 residues. Here the CDR3 reads CACDSWGNWDTRQMFF. The CDR3 coding sequence is TGTGCCTGTGACAGCTGGGGCAACTGGGACACCCGCCAGATGTTTTTC.